Presented here are 8 T cell receptor beta chains from one specimen sequenced in a study of PD-L1 blockade in urothelial cancer. The data were produced by immunoSEQ multiplex PCR, yet TCRdb's version contains in-frame clones alone and is incomplete. The sample has around 51,000 clones, approximately 84% seen once. This specimen consisted of PBMCs, obtained around atezolizumab (anti-PD-L1) treatment. All receptors come from a man aged 60 to 75 with urothelial cancer.

V gene TRBV28 combines with J gene TRBJ2-7; 9 bases line up with TRBD1. Germline values: CDR1 MDHEN, CDR2 SYDVKM. V gave up 7 bases and J gave up 0 bases; unmatched junction bases: 10. This CDR3 contains 16 residues. The CDR3 loop is CASIRGGTGRSYEQYF. In DNA, the CDR3 is TGTGCCAGCATAAGGGGGGGGACAGGGCGCTCCTACGAGCAGTACTTC.

CDR3 amino acids: CASSLAIRVFNEKLFF. For the CDR3, the DNA is TGTGCCAGCAGCTTAGCCATACGGGTATTTAATGAAAAACTGTTTTTT. V gene TRBV7-9 combines with J gene TRBJ1-4; D gene ambiguous. V lost 0 bases and J 4 bases, leaving 12 bases between the germline ends. Germline-derived CDR1 and CDR2 are SEHNR and FQNEAQ (reference sequence). The CDR3 runs 16 residues.

The rearrangement uses TRBV6-5 and TRBJ2-3; weak D call: TRBD1 (6 bases). Germline lookup yields CDR1 MNHEY and CDR2 SVGAGI. Trimming shortened V by 6 bases and J by 2 bases, and 15 bases separated the two germline ends. This CDR3 is built from 15 residues. As DNA, the CDR3 is TGTGCCAGCAGAGAGAGGACAGCCCCCACAGATACGCAGTATTTT. Translating it yields CASRERTAPTDTQYF.

This chain joins TRBV5-6 and TRBJ2-7; 7 nucleotides agree with TRBD2. The CDR3 is made up of 14 amino acids. The V gene end was trimmed by 1 base and the J gene end by 7 bases; junction bases not matched to a gene: 8. Germline V gene sequence: CDR1 SGHDT, CDR2 YYEEEE. The CDR3 spells CASSLPAGAGEQYF. Here the CDR3 DNA reads TGTGCCAGCAGCTTGCCGGCGGGAGCGGGAGAGCAGTACTTC.

V and J are TRBV19 and TRBJ2-7; 7 nucleotides line up with TRBD2. The CDR3 totals 15 residues. The germline V gene encodes CDR1 LNHDA and CDR2 SQIVND (reference sequence). V lost 5 bases to trimming and J lost 3 bases; unmatched junction nucleotides: 10. The CDR3: CASSAGLETYYEQYF. Written as DNA, the CDR3 is TGTGCCAGTAGTGCCGGACTAGAAACCTACTACGAGCAGTACTTC.

This clone appeared once. The chain has TRBV7-2 and TRBJ2-3; D call uncertain. Trimming took 2 bases from V and 0 from J, leaving 6 bases between them. This CDR3 contains 14 residues. Per the germline V gene, CDR1 is SGHTA and CDR2 is FQGNSA. The CDR3 reads CASSLIYSTDTQYF. The CDR3 bases are TGTGCCAGCAGCTTAATCTATAGCACAGATACGCAGTATTTT.

This rearrangement joins TRBV2 to TRBJ2-3, with TRBD1 matching 8 bases. The trim removed 5 bases at V and 3 bases at J, leaving 7 bases unmatched. CDR3 size: 15 residues. Germline CDR1 and CDR2: SNHLY and FYNNEI. CDR3 DNA sequence: TGTGCCAGCAGTCTGACAGGGGTCGAGACAGATACGCAGTATTTT. It specifies CASSLTGVETDTQYF.

The chain links TRBV18 to TRBJ2-1, with 7 nucleotides matching TRBD2. Looked up from germline, CDR1 is KGHSH and CDR2 is LQKENI. The J segment lost 2 bases and the V segment lost 6 bases, leaving 16 bases of the junction unmatched. The length of the CDR3 is 18 residues. Here the CDR3 DNA reads TGTGCCAGCTCCCCCCAGGGTAGCGCGGGAGTAACCTACAATGAGCAGTTCTTC. Translated, it gives CASSPQGSAGVTYNEQFF.